One sample yielded the 27 T cell receptor beta chains listed below, sequenced in a study of pediatric ulcerative colitis. During colonoscopy, one to two rectal pinch biopsies were collected. Sequencing used immunoSEQ multiplex PCR; TCRdb keeps in-frame clones, though not all of them. The table records 20,000 to 25,000 clones, about 65% of them present only once. The source material was gut tissue. The receptors shown here come from a boy aged 5-17 years with severe ulcerative colitis.

The V gene is TRBV6-1, the J gene TRBJ2-7; TRBD2 matches at 8 bases. The trim removed 6 bases at V and 1 base at J, leaving 8 bases unmatched. CDR1 MNHNS and CDR2 SASEGT come from the germline V gene. This CDR3 has 15 residues. The CDR3 DNA sequence: TGTGCCAGCAGCGTCTGGGGCGGGGGGTCCTACGAGCAGTACTTC. This translates into CASSVWGGGSYEQYF.

This clone was seen only a few times. The chain employs TRBV7-7 and TRBJ2-1; the D gene is possibly TRBD2 (5 bases). CDR3 length: 13 amino acids. Germline CDR1 reads SSHAT; CDR2 reads FNYEAQ (reference sequence). V was trimmed by 3 bases and J by 10 bases, leaving 13 bases between them. This CDR3 is CASSFQEGREQFF. In DNA, the CDR3 is TGTGCCAGCAGCTTCCAAGAGGGTAGGGAGCAGTTCTTC.

This rearrangement joins TRBV6-4 to TRBJ1-2, with a tentative D call TRBD1 (5 bases). Trimming pared 8 bases from V and 6 bases from J, leaving 19 bases between. The germline V gene encodes CDR1 MRHNA and CDR2 SNTAGT. The CDR3 contains 14 residues. CDR3 DNA sequence: TGTGCCAGCCTACAAAGACAGTGCAGGGATGGCTACACCTTC. Residues: CASLQRQCRDGYTF.

The chain recombines TRBV5-1 with TRBJ2-2; D may be TRBD1 or TRBD2 (6 bases each). Germline assignment: CDR1 SGHRS and CDR2 YFSETQ. The CDR3 loop spans 15 amino acids. Trimming removed 5 bases at V and 4 bases at J, with 15 bases between. CDR3 in amino acids: CASRGGISGTGELFF. The CDR3 coding sequence is TGCGCCAGCAGAGGGGGGATTTCGGGCACCGGGGAGCTGTTTTTT.

The chain recombines TRBV4-3 with TRBJ2-1; D might be TRBD2 (5 bases). This CDR3 has 15 amino acids. V was pared by 0 bases and J by 4 bases, with 10 bases between. Germline CDR1 LGHNA, CDR2 YSLEER. CDR3 sequence reads: CASSQESRTYNEQFF. The CDR3 DNA follows: TGCGCCAGCAGCCAAGAGTCCAGGACTTACAATGAGCAGTTCTTC.

This chain joins TRBV29-1 and TRBJ2-3, with D possibly called TRBD1 or TRBD2 (6 bases each). The CDR3 covers 14 residues. Germline CDR1 reads SQVTM; CDR2 reads ANQGSEA. V lost 2 bases and J lost 2, with 11 bases in between. The CDR3 DNA is TGCAGCGTTGAATGGGGGGCAAACACAGATACGCAGTATTTT. Translating gives CSVEWGANTDTQYF.

This chain uses TRBV2 with TRBJ2-1, with 7 bases identical to TRBD1. Germline assignment: CDR1 SNHLY and CDR2 FYNNEI. The CDR3 length is 14 residues. The V and J ends lost 10 bases and 8 bases, in that order; junction bases with no gene match: 14. The CDR3 loop reads CATRGSGGLDEQFF. The CDR3 DNA reads TGTGCCACAAGGGGGTCAGGGGGTTTAGATGAGCAGTTCTTC.

This clone appeared a few times. V usage is TRBV7-2 and J usage is TRBJ2-7; D gene ambiguous. V lost 5 bases and J lost 3, with 11 bases in between. CDR3 length equals 13 residues. The V gene's germline CDR1 is SGHTA and CDR2 FQGNSA. CDR3 in DNA: TGTGCCAGCAGCCCCGGACCAAACTACGAGCAGTACTTC. This codes for CASSPGPNYEQYF.

This chain uses TRBV4-1 with TRBJ2-7; a weak D match, TRBD1 (5 bases). Germline values: CDR1 MGHRA, CDR2 YSYEKL. The CDR3 consists of 15 residues. The ends were cut back, 1 base at V and 1 base at J, with 11 bases in the middle. CDR3 DNA: TGCGCCAGCAGCCAAGTAGGGGAAGGGTCCTACGAGCAGTACTTC. It yields the protein CASSQVGEGSYEQYF.

This chain joins TRBV7-9 and TRBJ2-3; 13 bases match TRBD2. Unmatched junction bases numbered 7, after V lost 5 bases and J lost 2 bases. Germline lookup yields CDR1 SEHNR and CDR2 FQNEAQ (reference sequence). The CDR3 consists of 17 residues. The CDR3 sequence: CASSRTSGGPYTDTQYF. The CDR3 DNA reads TGTGCCAGCAGCCGGACTAGCGGGGGACCTTACACAGATACGCAGTATTTT.

The chain uses TRBV9 and TRBJ2-1; the D gene could be TRBD1 or TRBD2 (6 bases each). From germline, CDR1 is SGDLS and CDR2 YYNGEE. V gave up 2 bases and J gave up 4 bases, with 13 bases separating them. The CDR3 is 15 residues long. The CDR3 loop is CASSVGASEYNEQFF. DNA for the CDR3: TGTGCCAGCAGCGTGGGGGCTAGCGAGTACAATGAGCAGTTCTTC.

The chain links TRBV5-4 to TRBJ2-5; 9 bases are shared with TRBD1. V dropped 0 bases and J dropped 7; count of bases not matched to a gene: 10. This CDR3 has 16 amino acids. In germline, CDR1 is SGHNT, CDR2 YYREEE (reference sequence). CDR3 DNA sequence: TGTGCCAGCAGCTTGGTTCCGGGACAGGGATTTTCGACCCAGTACTTC. Translating gives CASSLVPGQGFSTQYF.

The chain employs TRBV5-1 and TRBJ1-2, with no clear D. In germline, CDR1 is SGHRS, CDR2 YFSETQ. Between the trimmed V and J ends, which lost 0 bases and 3 bases, there was a span of 9 bases. The CDR3 runs to 14 residues. CDR3 amino acids: CASSLDQNYYGYTF. The CDR3 DNA is TGCGCCAGCAGCTTGGACCAGAACTACTATGGCTACACCTTC.

By its share, this clone is medium-sized. The rearrangement uses TRBV18 and TRBJ1-1, with D possibly being TRBD1 (5 bases). V lost 3 bases to trimming and J lost 1 base, with 24 bases between them. This CDR3 has 19 residues. Per germline, CDR1 KGHSH and CDR2 LQKENI. Here the CDR3 DNA reads TGTGCCAGCTCACCGGTCGGACAAGATGGATCCACATGGAACACTGAAGCTTTCTTT. This codes for CASSPVGQDGSTWNTEAFF.

This clone was seen a handful of times. This sequence joins TRBV5-6 and TRBJ1-6; D is undetermined. The CDR3 is made up of 13 amino acids. Germline V gene lookup returns CDR1 SGHDT and CDR2 YYEEEE. The V and J ends lost 0 bases and 10 bases respectively, with 8 bases between them. CDR3 in DNA: TGTGCCAGCAGCTTGGGTGTATGGTCACCCCTCCACTTT. This gives the protein CASSLGVWSPLHF.

This chain's CDR3 is CASRTTSGSQTQYF. The CDR3 region has the DNA TGTGCCAGCAGGACGACTAGCGGGAGCCAGACCCAGTACTTC. The J gene is TRBJ2-5, the V gene TRBV11-1; 12 bases line up with TRBD2. The germline V gene has CDR1 SGHAT and CDR2 FQDESV (reference sequence). There are 14 residues in the CDR3. V gave up 6 bases and J gave up 6 bases; unmatched junction bases: 5. Looking up the rest from reference TRBV11-1 and TRBJ2-5 gives the full variable domain: EAEVAQSPRYKITEKSQAVAFWCDPISGHATLYWYRQILGQGPELLVQFQDESVVDDSQLPKDRFSAERLKGVDSTLKIQPAELGDSAMYLCASRTTSGSQTQYFGPGTRLLVL.

This clone has a handful of counts. This CDR3 reads CAWRSGTGRNTEAFF. In nucleotides, the CDR3 is TGTGCCTGGAGATCAGGGACAGGGCGGAACACTGAAGCTTTCTTT. This chain connects TRBV30 to TRBJ1-1; 9 bases line up with TRBD1. V was clipped by 3 bases and J by 1 base; unmatched bases: 6. Looked up from germline, CDR1 is GTSNPN and CDR2 is SVGIG (reference sequence). This CDR3 comprises 15 residues. Complete variable domain (other parts from reference TRBV30 and TRBJ1-1): SQTIHQWPATLVQPVGSPLSLECTVEGTSNPNLYWYRQAAGRGLQLLFYSVGIGQISSEVPQNLSASRPQDRQFILSSKKLLLSDSGFYLCAWRSGTGRNTEAFFGQGTRLTVV.

V gene TRBV18 combines with J gene TRBJ2-7, with D unresolved. V lost 2 bases and J 3 bases, leaving 8 bases between the germline ends. Germline V CDR1 and CDR2: KGHSH, LQKENI. The CDR3 totals 13 residues. The CDR3, as DNA: TGTGCCAGCTCACCATTTAACAGCTACGAGCAGTACTTC. Translation: CASSPFNSYEQYF.

The V gene is TRBV10-1, the J gene TRBJ1-1, with 8 bases matching TRBD1. Per germline, CDR1 WNHNN and CDR2 SYGVQD (reference sequence). Trimming took 10 bases from V and 1 from J; bases not matched to a gene: 2. This CDR3 spans 12 amino acids. CDR3 amino acids: CAKGTGNTEAFF. CDR3 bases: TGCGCCAAAGGGACAGGGAACACTGAAGCTTTCTTT.

J is TRBJ2-1 and V is TRBV5-8; 7 bases line up with TRBD2. Trimming took 0 bases from V and 3 from J; bases not matched to a gene: 6. Germline loops: CDR1 SGHTS, CDR2 YDEGEE. This CDR3 is 16 amino acids long. CDR3 amino acids: CASSLAGRKFYNEQFF. CDR3 DNA sequence: TGTGCCAGCAGCTTGGCCGGGAGGAAATTCTACAATGAGCAGTTCTTC.

There are a few counts of this clone. The rearrangement joins TRBV18 to TRBJ1-2, with D possibly TRBD1 on 6 matching bases. CDR3 length equals 14 residues. Trimming took off 3 bases at V and 4 bases at J, with 12 bases between the two ends. The germline V gene has CDR1 KGHSH and CDR2 LQKENI. DNA of the CDR3: TGTGCCAGCTCACCCGAGGGGGGCGGCTATGGCTACACCTTC. It codes for CASSPEGGGYGYTF.

This clone was seen more than once but under ten times. The J gene is TRBJ2-7, the V gene TRBV30; 9 bases match TRBD1. CDR3 length: 14 residues. After removal of 5 bases from V and 3 bases from J, the junction contained 8 bases not matched to a gene. Germline CDR1 reads GTSNPN; CDR2 reads SVGIG (reference sequence). The CDR3 coding sequence is TGTGCCTGGGAATCCGGGACAGGGATCTACGAGCAGTACTTC. Amino acids: CAWESGTGIYEQYF.

This clone was seen a few times. A far larger clone is a single base away, which makes a read error likely. Other nucleotide sequences in the sample specify the same CDR3. This chain connects TRBV5-1 to TRBJ2-2; 7 nucleotides align to TRBD1. CDR1 SGHRS and CDR2 YFSETQ come from the germline V gene. The CDR3 consists of 15 residues. V trimming: 0 bases; J trimming: 3 bases; junction bases outside the gene matches: 2. The CDR3 loop is CASSLVQGDTGELFF. CDR3 bases: TGCGCCAGCAGCTTGGTGCAGGGGGACACCGGGGAGCTGTTTTTT.

The chain is built from TRBV4-1 and TRBJ2-7; D is unclear. Germline V gene data show CDR1 as MGHRA and CDR2 as YSYEKL. V was trimmed by 1 base and J by 5 bases, leaving 12 bases between them. This CDR3 spans 14 amino acids. The CDR3 is CASSQVSLVDEQYF. The DNA for the CDR3 is TGCGCCAGCAGCCAAGTAAGTCTAGTTGACGAGCAGTACTTC.

The chain carries TRBV10-3 and TRBJ1-1; TRBD1 matches 7 bases. Germline V gene data show CDR1 as ENHRY and CDR2 as SYGVKD. V lost 4 bases and J lost 2; bases outside the gene matches: 7. This CDR3 spans 15 amino acids. The CDR3 loop reads CAISGAGQSNTEAFF. The CDR3 bases are TGTGCCATCAGTGGCGCGGGACAGTCTAACACTGAAGCTTTCTTT.

In nucleotides, the CDR3 is TGTGCCAGTAGTCTATCTAATTCGGCAAAACTGTTTTTT. Its protein product is CASSLSNSAKLFF. V is TRBV19 and J is TRBJ1-4; D call uncertain. The CDR3 has 13 amino acids. The V gene's germline CDR1 is LNHDA and CDR2 SQIVND (reference sequence). Trimming removed 5 bases at V and 10 bases at J, with 14 bases between.

This clone has just one count. V and J are TRBV6-4 and TRBJ2-1; 7 nucleotides line up with TRBD2. Germline CDR1 is MRHNA and CDR2 is SNTAGT. With 3 bases clipped from V and 1 base from J, the junction kept 3 bases outside the gene matches. CDR3 length: 15 amino acids. This chain's CDR3 is CASSDQAGSYNEQFF. The CDR3 region has the DNA TGTGCCAGCAGTGATCAAGCGGGGTCCTACAATGAGCAGTTCTTC.